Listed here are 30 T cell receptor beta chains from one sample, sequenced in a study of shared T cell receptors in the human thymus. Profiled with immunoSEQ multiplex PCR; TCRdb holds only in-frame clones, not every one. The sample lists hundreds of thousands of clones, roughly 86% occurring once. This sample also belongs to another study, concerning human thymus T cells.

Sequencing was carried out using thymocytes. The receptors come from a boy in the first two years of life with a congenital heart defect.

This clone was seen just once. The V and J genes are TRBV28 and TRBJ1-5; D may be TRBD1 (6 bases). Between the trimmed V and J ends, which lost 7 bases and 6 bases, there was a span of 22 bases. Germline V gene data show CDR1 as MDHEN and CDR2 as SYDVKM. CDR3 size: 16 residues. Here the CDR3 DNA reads TGTGCCAGCACCCATGGACAGCCTAAGGAAAGTCAGCCCCAGCATTTT. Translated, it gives CASTHGQPKESQPQHF.

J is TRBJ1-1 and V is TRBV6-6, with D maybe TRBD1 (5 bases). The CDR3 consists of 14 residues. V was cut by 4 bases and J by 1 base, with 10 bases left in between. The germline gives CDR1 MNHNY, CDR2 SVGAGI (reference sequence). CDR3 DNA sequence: TGTGCCAGCAGTTCCCCTCAGGGGAACACTGAAGCTTTCTTT. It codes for CASSSPQGNTEAFF.

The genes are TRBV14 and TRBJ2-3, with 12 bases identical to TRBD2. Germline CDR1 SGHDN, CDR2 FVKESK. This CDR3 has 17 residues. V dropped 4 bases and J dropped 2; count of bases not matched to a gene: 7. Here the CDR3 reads CASSLHPSGRDTDTQYF. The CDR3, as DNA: TGTGCCAGCAGCCTACACCCTAGCGGGAGGGACACAGATACGCAGTATTTT.

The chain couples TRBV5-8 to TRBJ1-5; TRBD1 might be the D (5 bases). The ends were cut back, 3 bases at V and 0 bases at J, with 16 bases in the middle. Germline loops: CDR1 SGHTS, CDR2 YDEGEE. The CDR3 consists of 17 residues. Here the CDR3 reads CASSWGEFDHSNQPQHF. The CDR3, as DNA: TGTGCCAGCAGCTGGGGGGAGTTCGACCATAGCAATCAGCCCCAGCATTTT.

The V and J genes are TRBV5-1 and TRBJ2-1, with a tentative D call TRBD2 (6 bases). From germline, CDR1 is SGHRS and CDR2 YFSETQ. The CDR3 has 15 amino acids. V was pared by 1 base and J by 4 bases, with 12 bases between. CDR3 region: CASSLSSGQYNEQFF. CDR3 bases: TGCGCCAGCAGCTTGAGTAGCGGCCAATACAATGAGCAGTTCTTC.

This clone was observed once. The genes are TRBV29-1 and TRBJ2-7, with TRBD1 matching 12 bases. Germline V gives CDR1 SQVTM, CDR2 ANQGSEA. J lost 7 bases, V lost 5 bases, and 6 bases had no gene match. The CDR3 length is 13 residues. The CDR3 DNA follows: TGCAGCGTTACCGGGACAGGGGGCGTGGAGCAGTACTTC. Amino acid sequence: CSVTGTGGVEQYF.

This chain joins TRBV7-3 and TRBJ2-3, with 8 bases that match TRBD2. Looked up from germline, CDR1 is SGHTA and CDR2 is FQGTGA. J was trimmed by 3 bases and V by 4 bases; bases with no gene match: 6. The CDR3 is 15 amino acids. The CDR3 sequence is CASSSQREGTDTQYF. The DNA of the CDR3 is TGTGCCAGCAGCTCCCAACGGGAGGGGACAGATACGCAGTATTTT.

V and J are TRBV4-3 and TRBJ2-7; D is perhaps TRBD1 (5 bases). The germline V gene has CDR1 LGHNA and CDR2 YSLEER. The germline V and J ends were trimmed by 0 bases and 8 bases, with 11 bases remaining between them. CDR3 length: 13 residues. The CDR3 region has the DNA TGCGCCAGCAGCCAAGATAGGGGTAATCAGCAGTACTTC. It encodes CASSQDRGNQQYF.

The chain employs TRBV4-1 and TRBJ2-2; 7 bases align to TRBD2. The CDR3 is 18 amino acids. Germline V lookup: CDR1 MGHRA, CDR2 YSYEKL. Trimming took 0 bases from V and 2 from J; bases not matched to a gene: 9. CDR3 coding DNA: TGCGCCAGCAGCCAAGAGAGGGACCTAGCGGAAAACACCGGGGAGCTGTTTTTT. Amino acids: CASSQERDLAENTGELFF.

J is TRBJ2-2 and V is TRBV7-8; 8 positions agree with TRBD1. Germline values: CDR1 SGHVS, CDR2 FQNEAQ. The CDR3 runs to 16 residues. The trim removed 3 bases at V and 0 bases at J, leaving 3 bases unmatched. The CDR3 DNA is TGTGCCAGCAGCTTGACGGGACAGGCGAACACCGGGGAGCTGTTTTTT. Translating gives CASSLTGQANTGELFF.

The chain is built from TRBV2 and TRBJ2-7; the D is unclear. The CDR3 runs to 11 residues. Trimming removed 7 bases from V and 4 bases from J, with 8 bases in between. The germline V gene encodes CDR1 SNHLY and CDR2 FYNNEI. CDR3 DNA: TGTGCCAGCACCCTACTTTACGAGCAGTACTTC. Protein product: CASTLLYEQYF.

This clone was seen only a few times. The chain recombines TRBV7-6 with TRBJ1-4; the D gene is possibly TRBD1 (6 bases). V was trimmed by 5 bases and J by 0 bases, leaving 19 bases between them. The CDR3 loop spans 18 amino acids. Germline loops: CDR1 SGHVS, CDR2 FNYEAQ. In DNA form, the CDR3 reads TGTGCCAGCAGCACAGAAACTGGACAGAAAACAACTAATGAAAAACTGTTTTTT. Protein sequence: CASSTETGQKTTNEKLFF. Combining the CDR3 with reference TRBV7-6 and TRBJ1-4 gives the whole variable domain GAGVSQSPRYKVTKRGQDVALRCDPISGHVSLYWYRQALGQGPEFLTYFNYEAQQDKSGLPNDRFSAERPEGSISTLTIQRTEQRDSAMYRCASSTETGQKTTNEKLFFGSGTQLSVL.

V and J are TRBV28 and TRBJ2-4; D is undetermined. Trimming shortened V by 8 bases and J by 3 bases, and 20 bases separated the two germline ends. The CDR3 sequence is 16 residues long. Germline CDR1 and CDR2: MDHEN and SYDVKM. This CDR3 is CASSPAQVVGKNIQYF. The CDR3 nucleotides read TGTGCCAGCTCCCCCGCGCAGGTCGTGGGCAAAAACATTCAGTACTTC.

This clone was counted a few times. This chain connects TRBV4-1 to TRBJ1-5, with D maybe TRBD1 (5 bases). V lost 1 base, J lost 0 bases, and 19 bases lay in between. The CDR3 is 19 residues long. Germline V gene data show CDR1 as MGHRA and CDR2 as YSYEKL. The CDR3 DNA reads TGCGCCAGCAGCCAAGGAGAGACGGACGTACAGGATAGCAATCAGCCCCAGCATTTT. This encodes CASSQGETDVQDSNQPQHF.

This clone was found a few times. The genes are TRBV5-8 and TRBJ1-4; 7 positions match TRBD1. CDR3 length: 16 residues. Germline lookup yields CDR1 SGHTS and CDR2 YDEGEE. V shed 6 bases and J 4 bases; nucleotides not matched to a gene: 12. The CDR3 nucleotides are TGTGCCAGCACCCCGAGGGGGCAGGGGATTAATGAAAAACTGTTTTTT. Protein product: CASTPRGQGINEKLFF.

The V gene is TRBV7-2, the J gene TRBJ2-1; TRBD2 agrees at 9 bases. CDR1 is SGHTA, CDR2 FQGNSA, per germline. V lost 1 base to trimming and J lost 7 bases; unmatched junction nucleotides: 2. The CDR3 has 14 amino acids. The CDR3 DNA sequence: TGTGCCAGCAGCTTAGACCTAGCGGGAAATGAGCAGTTCTTC. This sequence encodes CASSLDLAGNEQFF.

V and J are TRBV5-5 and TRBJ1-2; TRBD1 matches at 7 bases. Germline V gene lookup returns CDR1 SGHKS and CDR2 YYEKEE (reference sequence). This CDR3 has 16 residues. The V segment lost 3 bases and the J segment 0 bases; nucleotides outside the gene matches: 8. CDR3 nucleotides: TGTGCCAGCAGCTCCCTAGACAGGGCCTCTAACTATGGCTACACCTTC. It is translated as CASSSLDRASNYGYTF.

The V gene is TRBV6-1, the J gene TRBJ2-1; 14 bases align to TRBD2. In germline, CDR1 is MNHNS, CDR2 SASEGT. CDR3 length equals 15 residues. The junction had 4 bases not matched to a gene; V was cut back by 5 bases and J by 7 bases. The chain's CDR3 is CASSQTSGRANEQFF. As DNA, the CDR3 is TGTGCCAGCAGTCAGACTAGCGGGAGGGCTAATGAGCAGTTCTTC.

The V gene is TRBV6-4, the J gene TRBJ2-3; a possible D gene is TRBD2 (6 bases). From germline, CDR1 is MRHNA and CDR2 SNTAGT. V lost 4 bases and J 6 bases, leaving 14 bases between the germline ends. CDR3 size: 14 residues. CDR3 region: CASSVGGSGDTQYF. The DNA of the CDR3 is TGTGCCAGCAGTGTGGGAGGTTCGGGGGATACGCAGTATTTT.

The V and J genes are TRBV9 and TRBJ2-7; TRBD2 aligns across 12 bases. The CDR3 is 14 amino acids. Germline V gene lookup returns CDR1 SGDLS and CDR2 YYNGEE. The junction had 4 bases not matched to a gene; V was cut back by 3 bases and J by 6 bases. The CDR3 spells CASSELAGGFEQYF. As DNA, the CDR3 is TGTGCCAGCAGCGAACTAGCGGGGGGATTCGAGCAGTACTTC. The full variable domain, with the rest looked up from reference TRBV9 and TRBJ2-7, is DSGVTQTPKHLITATGQRVTLRCSPRSGDLSVYWYQQSLDQGLQFLIQYYNGEERAKGNILERFSAQQFPDLHSELNLSSLELGDSALYFCASSELAGGFEQYFGPGTRLTVT.

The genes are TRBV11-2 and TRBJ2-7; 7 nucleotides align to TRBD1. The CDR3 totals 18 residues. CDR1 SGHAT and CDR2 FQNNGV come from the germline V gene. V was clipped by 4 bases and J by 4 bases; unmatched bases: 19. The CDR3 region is CASSSTLPSQGSRYEQYF. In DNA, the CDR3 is TGTGCCAGCAGCTCTACACTCCCCTCACAGGGGAGTAGATACGAGCAGTACTTC. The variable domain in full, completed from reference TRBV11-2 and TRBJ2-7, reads EAGVAQSPRYKIIEKRQSVAFWCNPISGHATLYWYQQILGQGPKLLIQFQNNGVVDDSQLPKDRFSAERLKGVDSTLKIQPAKLEDSAVYLCASSSTLPSQGSRYEQYFGPGTRLTVT.

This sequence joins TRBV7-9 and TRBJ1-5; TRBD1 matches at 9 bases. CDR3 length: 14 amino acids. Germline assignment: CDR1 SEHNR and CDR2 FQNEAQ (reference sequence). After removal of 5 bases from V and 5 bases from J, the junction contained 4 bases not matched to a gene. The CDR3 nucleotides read TGTGCCAGCAGCGCCGACAGGGGGGATCAGCCCCAGCATTTT. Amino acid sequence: CASSADRGDQPQHF.

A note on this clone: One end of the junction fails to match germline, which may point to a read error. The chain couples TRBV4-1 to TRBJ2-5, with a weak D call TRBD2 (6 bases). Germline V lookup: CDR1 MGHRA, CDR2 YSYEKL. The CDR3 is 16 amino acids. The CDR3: CVSSQAPAGHQETQYF. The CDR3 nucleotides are TGCGTCAGCAGCCAAGCGCCAGCGGGCCACCAAGAGACCCAGTACTTC.

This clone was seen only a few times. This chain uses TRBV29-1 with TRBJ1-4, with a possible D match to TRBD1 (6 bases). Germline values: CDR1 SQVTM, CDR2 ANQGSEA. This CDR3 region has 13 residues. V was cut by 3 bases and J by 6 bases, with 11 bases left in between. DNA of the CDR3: TGCAGCGTTGAGGGGGGGCAGGATGAAAAACTGTTTTTT. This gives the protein CSVEGGQDEKLFF.

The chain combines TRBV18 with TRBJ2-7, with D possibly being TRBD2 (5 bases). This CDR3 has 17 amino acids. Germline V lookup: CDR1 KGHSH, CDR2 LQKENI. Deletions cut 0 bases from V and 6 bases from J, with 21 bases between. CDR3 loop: CASSPPNVSDFHSEQYF. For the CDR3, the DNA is TGTGCCAGCTCACCACCTAATGTTTCGGACTTCCATAGCGAGCAGTACTTC.

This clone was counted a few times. CDR3 protein: CASRHRPCGCGEQFF. CDR3 nucleotides: TGTGCCAGCAGGCACCGCCCCTGCGGGTGCGGTGAGCAGTTCTTC. V and J are TRBV28 and TRBJ2-1; maybe TRBD2 (5 bases). Trimming stripped 6 bases from V and 9 bases from J, with 21 bases between. The CDR3 extends over 15 amino acids. Germline values: CDR1 MDHEN, CDR2 SYDVKM.

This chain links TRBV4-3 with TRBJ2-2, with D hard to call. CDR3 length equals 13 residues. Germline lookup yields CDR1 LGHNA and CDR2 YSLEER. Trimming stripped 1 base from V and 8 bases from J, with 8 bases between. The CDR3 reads CASSQVPRGELFF. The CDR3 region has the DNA TGCGCCAGCAGCCAAGTTCCTCGGGGGGAGCTGTTTTTT.

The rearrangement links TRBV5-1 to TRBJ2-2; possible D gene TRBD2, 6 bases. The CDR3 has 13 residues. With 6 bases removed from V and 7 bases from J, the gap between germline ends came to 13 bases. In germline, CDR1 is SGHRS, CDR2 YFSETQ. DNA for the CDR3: TGCGCCAGCACCCTCCCCGGGAGCGGGGAGCTGTTTTTT. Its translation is CASTLPGSGELFF.

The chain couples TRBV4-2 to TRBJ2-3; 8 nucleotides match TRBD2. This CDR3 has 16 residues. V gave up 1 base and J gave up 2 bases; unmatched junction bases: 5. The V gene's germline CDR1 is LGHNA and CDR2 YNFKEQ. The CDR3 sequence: CASSQVSGALTDTQYF. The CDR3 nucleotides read TGTGCCAGCAGCCAAGTTAGCGGGGCCCTCACAGATACGCAGTATTTT.

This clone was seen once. The CDR3 protein is CASSPRQTNQPQHF. The CDR3 region has the DNA TGTGCCAGCAGTCCAAGACAGACGAATCAGCCCCAGCATTTT. The chain couples TRBV28 to TRBJ1-5; perhaps TRBD1 as D (5 bases). Trimming stripped 5 bases from V and 4 bases from J, with 12 bases between. The germline V gene encodes CDR1 MDHEN and CDR2 SYDVKM. The CDR3 length is 14 residues.